Included here is one T cell receptor beta chain sequence, with context. The data originate from a study of shared clonotypes between healthy human individuals. Study in general: The plates for each donor numbered three CD4 naive, three CD4 memory, two CD8 naive and one CD8 memory.

The donors were all Caucasian adults (living in Nashville, Tennessee). Profiled with immunoSEQ multiplex PCR; TCRdb holds only in-frame clones, not every one. The sample lists some 500,000 clones; approximately 95% were seen once. Unmatched junction bases numbered 5, after V lost 5 bases and J lost 0 bases. Germline-derived CDR1 and CDR2 are SGHRS and YFSETQ. The CDR3 contains 16 residues. The receptor comes from a woman in her 30s in good health. Sequenced: naive CD4+ T cells sorted from blood. As for subset: CD45RA+ positively selected. The chain links TRBV5-1 to TRBJ2-2; 9 bases are a match to TRBD2. The CDR3 is CASRTVAGANTGELFF. DNA of the CDR3: TGCGCCAGCAGGACGGTAGCGGGGGCGAACACCGGGGAGCTGTTTTTT.